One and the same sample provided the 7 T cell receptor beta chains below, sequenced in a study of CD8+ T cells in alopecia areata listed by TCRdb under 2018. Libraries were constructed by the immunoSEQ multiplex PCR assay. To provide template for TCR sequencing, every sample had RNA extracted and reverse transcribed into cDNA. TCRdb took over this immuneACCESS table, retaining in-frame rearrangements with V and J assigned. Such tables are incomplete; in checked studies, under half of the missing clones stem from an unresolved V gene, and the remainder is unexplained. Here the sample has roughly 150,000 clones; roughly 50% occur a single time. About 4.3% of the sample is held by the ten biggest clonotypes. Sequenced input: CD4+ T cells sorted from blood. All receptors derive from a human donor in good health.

The CDR3 protein is CASSTGTSEYQETQYF. In DNA form, the CDR3 reads TGTGCCAGCAGCACCGGGACTAGCGAGTACCAAGAGACCCAGTACTTC. The V call is TRBV11-2, the J call TRBJ2-5, with TRBD2 identical over 10 bases. Trimming took 5 bases from V and 0 from J; bases not matched to a gene: 6. The CDR3 covers 16 residues. In germline, CDR1 is SGHAT, CDR2 FQNNGV.

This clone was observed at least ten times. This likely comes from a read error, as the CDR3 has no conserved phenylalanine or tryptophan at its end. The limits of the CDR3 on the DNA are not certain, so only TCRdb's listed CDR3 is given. CDR3: CASFQLGGLGRL. The chain employs TRBV2 and TRBJ2-3; TRBD2, as called in the table, went unchecked against the DNA. Counting both end residues, the CDR3 totals 12 amino acids. The germline V gene has CDR1 SNHLY and CDR2 FYNNEI.

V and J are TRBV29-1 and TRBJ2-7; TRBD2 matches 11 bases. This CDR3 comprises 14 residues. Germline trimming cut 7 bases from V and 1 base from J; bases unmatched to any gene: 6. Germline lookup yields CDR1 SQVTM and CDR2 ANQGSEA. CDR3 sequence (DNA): TGCAGCGCCGCACTAGCGGGAGTGTCCTACGAGCAGTACTTC. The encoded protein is CSAALAGVSYEQYF.

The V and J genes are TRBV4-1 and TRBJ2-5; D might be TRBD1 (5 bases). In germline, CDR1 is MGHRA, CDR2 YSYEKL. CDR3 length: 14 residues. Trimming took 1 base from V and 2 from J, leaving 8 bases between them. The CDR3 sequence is CASSQGGRQETQYF. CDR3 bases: TGCGCCAGCAGCCAAGGGGGCAGACAAGAGACCCAGTACTTC.

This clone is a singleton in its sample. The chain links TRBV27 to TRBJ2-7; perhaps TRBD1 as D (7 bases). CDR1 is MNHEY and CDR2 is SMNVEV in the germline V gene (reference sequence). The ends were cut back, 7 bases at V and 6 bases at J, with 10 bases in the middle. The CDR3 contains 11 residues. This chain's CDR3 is CASTQGGEQYF. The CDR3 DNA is TGTGCCAGCACCCAGGGGGGCGAGCAGTACTTC.

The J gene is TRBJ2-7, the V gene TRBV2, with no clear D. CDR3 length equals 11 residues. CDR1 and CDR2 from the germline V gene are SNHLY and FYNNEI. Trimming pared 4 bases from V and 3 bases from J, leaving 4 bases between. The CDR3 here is CASSVDYEQYF. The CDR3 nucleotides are TGTGCCAGCAGTGTCGACTACGAGCAGTACTTC.

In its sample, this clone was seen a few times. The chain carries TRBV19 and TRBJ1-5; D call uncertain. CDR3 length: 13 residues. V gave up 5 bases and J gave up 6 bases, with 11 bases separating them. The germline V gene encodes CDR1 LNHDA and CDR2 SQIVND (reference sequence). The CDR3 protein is CASSLFFSQPQHF. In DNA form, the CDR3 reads TGTGCCAGTAGTCTCTTTTTCTCTCAGCCCCAGCATTTT.